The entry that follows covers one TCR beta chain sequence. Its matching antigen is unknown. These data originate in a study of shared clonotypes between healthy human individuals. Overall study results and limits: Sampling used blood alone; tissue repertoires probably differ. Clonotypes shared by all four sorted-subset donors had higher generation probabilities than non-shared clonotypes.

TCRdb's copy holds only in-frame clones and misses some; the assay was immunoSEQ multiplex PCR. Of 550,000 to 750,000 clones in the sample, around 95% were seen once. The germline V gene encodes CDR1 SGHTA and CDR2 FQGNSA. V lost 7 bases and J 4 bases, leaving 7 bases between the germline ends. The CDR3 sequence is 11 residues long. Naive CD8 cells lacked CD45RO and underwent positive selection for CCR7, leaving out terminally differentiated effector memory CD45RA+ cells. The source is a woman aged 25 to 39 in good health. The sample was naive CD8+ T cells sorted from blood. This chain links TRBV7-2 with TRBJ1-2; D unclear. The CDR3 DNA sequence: TGTGCCAGCACCTCAGTCTATGGCTACACCTTC. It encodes CASTSVYGYTF.